Listed below are T cell receptor beta chains from one sample, sequenced in a study. TCRdb reprocessed the 5' RACE reads via MiXCR and lists one record per CDR3 protein. The sample records 6,000 or so distinct CDR3 sequences, 31% being singletons. Sequencing was performed on memory CD4+ T cells sorted from a lymph node. All receptors come from a female donor with breast cancer. Each CDR3 is given with its conserved first and last residue. D genes are given only for firm matches. Some rows have no size entry. The others give once, few or many, or a class for an expanded clone.

TRBV19	many	TRBD2	TRBJ2-7	TGTGCCAGTAGTATGGGGGGGACCGACTCCTACGAGCAGTACTTC	CASSMGGTDSYEQYF
TRBV7-8	NA	NA	TRBJ2-3	TGTGCCAGCAGCTTAAATCGTGGGGTCCCAGATACGCAGTATTTT	CASSLNRGVPDTQYF
TRBV27	medium-sized	NA	TRBJ2-1	TGTGCCAGCATGATGAGAGTCTCCTACAATGAGCAGTTCTTC	CASMMRVSYNEQFF
TRBV6-5	NA	TRBD1	TRBJ1-2	TGTGCCAGCAAGGCCGGAGGGACAGGGAGCCTCTATGGCTACACCTTC	CASKAGGTGSLYGYTF
TRBV6-5	medium-sized	TRBD2	TRBJ2-4	TGTGCCAGCAGTGGGTCCGGGACTACTCTGCAGGCCAAAAACATTCAGTACTTC	CASSGSGTTLQAKNIQYF
TRBV5-5	medium-sized	NA	TRBJ1-6	TGTGCCAGCAGCCCCAGGGGAAACTCCTATAATTCACCCCTCCACTTT	CASSPRGNSYNSPLHF
TRBV12-3/TRBV12-4	medium-sized	NA	TRBJ2-7	TGTGCCAGCAGTTTAGGAACAGTTTTCGATCGCGAGCAGTACTTC	CASSLGTVFDREQYF
TRBV4-1	many	NA	TRBJ2-7	TGCGCCAGCAGCCAAGATCCTAATAAGCCCTACGAGCAGTACTTC	CASSQDPNKPYEQYF
TRBV10-3	NA	NA	TRBJ2-5	TGTGCCACCGGACTATCCCAAGAGACCCAGTACTTC	CATGLSQETQYF
TRBV6-1	medium-sized	NA	TRBJ1-4	TGTGCCAGCATCAAAGGGTCAGAAGGGAATGAAAAACTGTTTTTT	CASIKGSEGNEKLFF
TRBV7-2	NA	NA	TRBJ2-1	TGTGCCAGCAGCTCTAGATCGAGTGACAATGAGCAGTTCTTC	CASSSRSSDNEQFF
TRBV5-5	NA	NA	TRBJ1-1	TGTGCCAGCAGCTTGGCGGCCGGGTGGGGCACTGAAGCTTTCTTT	CASSLAAGWGTEAFF
TRBV5-1	many	NA	TRBJ2-2	TGCGCCAGCAGCTTCTCCGTCTCCGGGGAGCTGTTTTTT	CASSFSVSGELFF
TRBV9	medium-sized	NA	TRBJ2-7	TGTGCCAGCAGCGTACAGGAGGGTAGCTCCTACGAGCAGTACTTC	CASSVQEGSSYEQYF
TRBV7-6	NA	NA	TRBJ2-7	TGTGCCAGCAGCTTAAATAGGGGTTTCCCCTACGAGCAATACTTC	CASSLNRGFPYEQYF
TRBV6-5	NA	NA	TRBJ1-2	TGTGCCAGCAGTTACAGCCGGGGAGCCTATGGCTACACCTTC	CASSYSRGAYGYTF
TRBV29-1	medium-sized	TRBD1	TRBJ1-1	TGCAGCGTATGGGACAGATTGAACACTGAAGCTTTCTTT	CSVWDRLNTEAFF
TRBV28	few	NA	TRBJ2-7	TGTGCCAGCATGACGTCGGGGGTCCGCAGCCTGGAGCAGTACTTC	CASMTSGVRSLEQYF
TRBV7-9	medium-sized	NA	TRBJ2-7	TGTGCCAGCAGCTTAGGATTGGCAGGAGGGGATCGGGAGCAGTACTTC	CASSLGLAGGDREQYF
TRBV15	medium-sized	NA	TRBJ2-5	TGTGCCACCAGCAGAGATATTGAAAGTGGCAGGGAGACCCAGTACTTC	CATSRDIESGRETQYF
TRBV30	NA	TRBD2	TRBJ2-2	TGTGCCTGGAGTACTAGCGGTCCCGGGGAGCTGTTTTTC	CAWSTSGPGELFF
TRBV12-3/TRBV12-4	NA	TRBD1	TRBJ2-7	TGTGCCAGCAGTCCCCGACAGGGACCCTACGAGCAGTACTTC	CASSPRQGPYEQYF
TRBV5-1	NA	NA	TRBJ2-1	TGCGCCAGCAGCCCCCGAGCGGTCTCCTACAATGAGCAGTTCTTC	CASSPRAVSYNEQFF
TRBV24-1	few	NA	TRBJ2-1	TGTGCCACCAGCCGGGGTGGGACAAATGAGCAGTTCTTC	CATSRGGTNEQFF
TRBV7-2	few	NA	TRBJ1-2	TGTGCCAGCAGCCCGTACAGGGAAAACTATGGCTACACCTTC	CASSPYRENYGYTF
TRBV5-1	NA	TRBD1	TRBJ1-1	TGCGCCAGCGGGGAGAACAGGGGAGCGAACACTGAAGCTTGCTTT	CASGENRGANTEACF
TRBV7-2	once	TRBD1	TRBJ1-5	TGTGCCAACAGCTTAGGGCACAGGGGGATACACCATCAGCCCCAGCATTTT	CANSLGHRGIHHQPQHF